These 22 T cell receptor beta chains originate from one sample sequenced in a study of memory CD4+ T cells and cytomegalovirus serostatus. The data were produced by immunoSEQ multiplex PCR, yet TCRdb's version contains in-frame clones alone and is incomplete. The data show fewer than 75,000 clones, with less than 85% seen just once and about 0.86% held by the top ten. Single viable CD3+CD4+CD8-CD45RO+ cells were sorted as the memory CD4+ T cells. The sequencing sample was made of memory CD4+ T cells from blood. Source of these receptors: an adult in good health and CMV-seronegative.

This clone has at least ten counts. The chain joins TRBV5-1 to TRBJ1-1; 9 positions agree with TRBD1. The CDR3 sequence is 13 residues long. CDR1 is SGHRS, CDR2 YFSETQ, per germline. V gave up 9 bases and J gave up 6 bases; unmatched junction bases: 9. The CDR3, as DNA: TGCGCCACCCGGCCGGGACAGGGCCCTGAAGCTTTCTTT. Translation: CATRPGQGPEAFF.

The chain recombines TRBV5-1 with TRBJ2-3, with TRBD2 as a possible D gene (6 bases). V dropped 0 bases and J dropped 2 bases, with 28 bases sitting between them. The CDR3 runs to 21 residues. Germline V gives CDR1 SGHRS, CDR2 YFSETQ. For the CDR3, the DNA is TGCGCCAGCAGCTTGGGTGTCCGGGGAGGTCGTTCCTACACCTCCACAGATACGCAGTATTTT. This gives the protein CASSLGVRGGRSYTSTDTQYF.

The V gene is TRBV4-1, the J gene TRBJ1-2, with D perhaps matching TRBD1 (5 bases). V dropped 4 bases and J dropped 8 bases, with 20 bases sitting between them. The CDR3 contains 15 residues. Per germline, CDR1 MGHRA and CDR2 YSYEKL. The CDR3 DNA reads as TGCGCCAGCAGCCCCCTAAGGGGCGAAGGGGTAGGCTACACCTTC. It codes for CASSPLRGEGVGYTF.

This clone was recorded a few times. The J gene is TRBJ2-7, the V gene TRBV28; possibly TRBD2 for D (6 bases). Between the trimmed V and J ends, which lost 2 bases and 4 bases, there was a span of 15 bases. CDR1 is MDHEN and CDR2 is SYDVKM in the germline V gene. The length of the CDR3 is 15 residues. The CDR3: CASSLGGGPWYEQYF. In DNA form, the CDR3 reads TGTGCCAGCAGTTTAGGAGGAGGGCCTTGGTACGAGCAGTACTTC.

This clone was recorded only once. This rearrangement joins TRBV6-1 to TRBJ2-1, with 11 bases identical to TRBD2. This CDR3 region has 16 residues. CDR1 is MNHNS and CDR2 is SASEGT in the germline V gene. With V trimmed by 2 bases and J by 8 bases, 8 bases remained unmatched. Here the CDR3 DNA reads TGTGCCAGCAGTGAACTGGGGACTAGCGGATTTTATGAGCAGTTCTTC. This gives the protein CASSELGTSGFYEQFF.

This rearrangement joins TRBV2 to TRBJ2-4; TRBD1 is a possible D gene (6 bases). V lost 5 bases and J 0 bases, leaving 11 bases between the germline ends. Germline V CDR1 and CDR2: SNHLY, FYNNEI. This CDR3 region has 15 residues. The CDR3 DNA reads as TGTGCCAGCAGTAGGGGGTCTCTAGCCAAAAACATTCAGTACTTC. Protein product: CASSRGSLAKNIQYF.

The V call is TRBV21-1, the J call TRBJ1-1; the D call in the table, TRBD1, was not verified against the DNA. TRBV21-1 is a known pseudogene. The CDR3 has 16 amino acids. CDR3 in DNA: TGTGCCAGCAGCAAAGAGATGGCAGGTATAGTCGCTGAAGCTTTCTTT. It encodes CASSKEMAGIVAEAFF.

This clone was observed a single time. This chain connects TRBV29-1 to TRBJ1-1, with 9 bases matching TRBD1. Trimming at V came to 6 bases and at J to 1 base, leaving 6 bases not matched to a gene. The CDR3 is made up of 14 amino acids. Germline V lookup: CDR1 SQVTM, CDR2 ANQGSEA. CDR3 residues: CSVSRTGANTEAFF. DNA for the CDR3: TGCAGCGTCTCGCGGACAGGGGCGAACACTGAAGCTTTCTTT.

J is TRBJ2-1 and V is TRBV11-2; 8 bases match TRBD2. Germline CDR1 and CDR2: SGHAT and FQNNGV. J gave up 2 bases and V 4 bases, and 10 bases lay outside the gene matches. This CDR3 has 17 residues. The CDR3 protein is CASSSTWEAGAYNEQFF. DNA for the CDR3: TGTGCCAGCAGCTCCACGTGGGAAGCGGGGGCCTACAATGAGCAGTTCTTC.

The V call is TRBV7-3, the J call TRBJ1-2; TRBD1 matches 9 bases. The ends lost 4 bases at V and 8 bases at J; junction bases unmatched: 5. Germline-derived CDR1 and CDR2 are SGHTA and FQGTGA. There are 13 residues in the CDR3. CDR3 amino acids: CASSSGQGGGYTF. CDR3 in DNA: TGTGCCAGCAGCTCGGGACAGGGTGGGGGCTACACCTTC.

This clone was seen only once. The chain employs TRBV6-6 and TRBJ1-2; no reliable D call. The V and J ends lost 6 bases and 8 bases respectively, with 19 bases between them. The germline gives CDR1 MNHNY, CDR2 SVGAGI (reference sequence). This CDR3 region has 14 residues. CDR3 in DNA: TGTGCCAGCAGCCCTATCGGCGGGCGGAGGGGCTACACCTTC. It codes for CASSPIGGRRGYTF.

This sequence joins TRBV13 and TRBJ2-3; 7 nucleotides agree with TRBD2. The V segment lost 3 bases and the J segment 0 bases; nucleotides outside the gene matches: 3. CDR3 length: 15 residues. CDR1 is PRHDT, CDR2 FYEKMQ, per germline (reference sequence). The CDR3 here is CASSFSGPSTDTQYF. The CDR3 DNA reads TGTGCCAGCAGCTTTAGCGGGCCCAGCACAGATACGCAGTATTTT.

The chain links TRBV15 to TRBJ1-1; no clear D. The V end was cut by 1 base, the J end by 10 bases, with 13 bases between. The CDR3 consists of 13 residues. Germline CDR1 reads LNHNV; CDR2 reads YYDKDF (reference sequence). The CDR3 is CATSRVGLGIAFF. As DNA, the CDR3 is TGTGCCACCAGCAGAGTAGGACTCGGAATAGCTTTCTTT.

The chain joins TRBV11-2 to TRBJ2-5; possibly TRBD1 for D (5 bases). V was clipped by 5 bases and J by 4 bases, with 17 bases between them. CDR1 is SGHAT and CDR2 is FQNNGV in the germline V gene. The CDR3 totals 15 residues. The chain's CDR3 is CASSPNGALLETQYF. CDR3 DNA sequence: TGTGCCAGCAGCCCTAATGGGGCTCTCCTAGAGACCCAGTACTTC.

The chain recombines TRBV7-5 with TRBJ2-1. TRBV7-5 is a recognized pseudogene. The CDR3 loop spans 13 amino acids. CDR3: CARSLWRYNEQFF. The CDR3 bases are TGTGCCAGAAGCTTATGGCGTTACAATGAGCAGTTCTTC.

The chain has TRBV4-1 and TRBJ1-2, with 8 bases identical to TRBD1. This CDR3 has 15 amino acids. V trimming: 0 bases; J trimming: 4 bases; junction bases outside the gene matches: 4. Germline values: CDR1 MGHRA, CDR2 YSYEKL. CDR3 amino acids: CASSQDLGQVYGYTF. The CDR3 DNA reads TGCGCCAGCAGCCAAGACCTGGGACAGGTCTATGGCTACACCTTC.

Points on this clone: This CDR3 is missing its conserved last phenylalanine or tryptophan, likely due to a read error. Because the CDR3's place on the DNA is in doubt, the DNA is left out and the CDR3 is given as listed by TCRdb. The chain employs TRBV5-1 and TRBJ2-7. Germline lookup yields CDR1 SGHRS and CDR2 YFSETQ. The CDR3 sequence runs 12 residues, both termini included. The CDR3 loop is CASSLEGGSLEP.

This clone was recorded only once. This chain's CDR3 is CASSDPRGGGSNQPQHF. CDR3 in DNA: TGTGCCAGCAGTGACCCTAGGGGTGGAGGGAGCAATCAGCCCCAGCATTTT. The genes are TRBV2 and TRBJ1-5; D possibly corresponds to TRBD1 (5 bases). The CDR3 length is 17 residues. CDR1 is SNHLY, CDR2 FYNNEI, per germline. V was cut by 3 bases and J by 1 base, with 16 bases left in between.

The CDR3: CASSLPRGDSNQPQHF. The CDR3 DNA is TGTGCCAGCAGTTTACCCCGTGGTGATAGCAATCAGCCCCAGCATTTT. The chain is built from TRBV27 and TRBJ1-5; D uncertain. This CDR3 comprises 16 residues. Germline CDR1 reads MNHEY; CDR2 reads SMNVEV (reference sequence). V was shortened by 2 bases and J by 0 bases, with 11 bases between the two germline ends.

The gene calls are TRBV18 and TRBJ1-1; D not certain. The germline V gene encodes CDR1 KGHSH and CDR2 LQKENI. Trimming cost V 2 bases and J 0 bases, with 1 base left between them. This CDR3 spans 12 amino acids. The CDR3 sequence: CASSPLNTEAFF. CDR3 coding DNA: TGTGCCAGCTCACCATTGAACACTGAAGCTTTCTTT. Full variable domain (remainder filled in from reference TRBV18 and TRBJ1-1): NAGVMQNPRHLVRRRGQEARLRCSPMKGHSHVYWYRQLPEEGLKFMVYLQKENIIDESGMPKERFSAEFPKEGPSILRIQQVVRGDSAAYFCASSPLNTEAFFGQGTRLTVV.

The CDR3 sequence: CASSLASASGGYEQYF. The CDR3 DNA reads TGTGCCAGCAGCTTGGCCTCGGCTAGCGGGGGTTACGAGCAGTACTTC. This rearrangement joins TRBV5-8 to TRBJ2-7, with 10 positions matching TRBD2. With V trimmed by 0 bases and J by 4 bases, 7 bases remained unmatched. The CDR3 runs 16 residues. The germline CDR1 and CDR2 sequences are SGHTS and YDEGEE.

This CDR3 is CASSARDYQETQYF. Written as DNA, the CDR3 is TGTGCCAGCAGTGCGCGGGACTACCAAGAGACCCAGTACTTC. This sequence joins TRBV2 and TRBJ2-5; a weak D match, TRBD2 (6 bases). CDR3 length equals 14 residues. Trimming pared 4 bases from V and 0 bases from J, leaving 9 bases between. Germline assignment: CDR1 SNHLY and CDR2 FYNNEI.